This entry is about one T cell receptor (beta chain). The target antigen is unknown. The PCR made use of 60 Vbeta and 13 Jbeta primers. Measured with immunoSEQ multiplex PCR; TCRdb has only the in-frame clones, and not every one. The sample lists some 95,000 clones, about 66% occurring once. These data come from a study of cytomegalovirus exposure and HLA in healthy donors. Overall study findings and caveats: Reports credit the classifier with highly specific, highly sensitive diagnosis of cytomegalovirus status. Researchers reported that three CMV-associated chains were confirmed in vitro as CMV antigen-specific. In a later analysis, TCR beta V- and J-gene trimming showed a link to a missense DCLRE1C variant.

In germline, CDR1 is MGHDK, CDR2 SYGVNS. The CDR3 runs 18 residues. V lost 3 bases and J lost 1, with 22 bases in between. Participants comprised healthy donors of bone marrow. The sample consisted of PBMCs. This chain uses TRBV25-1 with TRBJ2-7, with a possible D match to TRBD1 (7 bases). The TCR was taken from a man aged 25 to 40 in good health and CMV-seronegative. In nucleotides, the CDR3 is TGTGCCAGCAGTGATCATACCCCTTCGGCAGGGGGGTCCTACGAGCAGTACTTC. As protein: CASSDHTPSAGGSYEQYF.